This TCR beta chain was documented in a study of monozygotic twins with inflammatory bowel disease. Broader study findings: Lower TCRbeta diversity (inverse Simpson) was seen in IBD patients than in healthy co-twins. Clonotype sharing was lower in IBD patients than healthy twins, most markedly with disease activity.

In the case of this clonotype: Its antigen is undetermined.

Germline-derived CDR1 and CDR2 are SQVTM and ANQGSEA. The CDR3 totals 12 residues. Template switching introduced UMIs that contain a 6-nucleotide sample barcode. Researchers put TCRalpha and TCRbeta cDNA through two nested PCRs lasting roughly 16 and 10 cycles. One entry per CDR3 protein, without DNA, is what TCRdb gives after re-calling the 5' RACE reads. This repertoire comprises about 300,000 distinct CDR3 sequences; its ten largest clones make up approximately 5.9%. The chain has TRBV29-1 and TRBJ1-5; the TRBD1 assignment by TCRdb is unverifiable without DNA. The sequenced sample was blood. This receptor was identified in a human donor with ulcerative colitis or Crohn's disease, or a healthy co-twin of an affected twin (not recorded which). CDR3 sequence: CSVGGRGQPQHF.